The 5 T cell receptor beta chains given below trace back to one sample, sequenced in a study of OX40 agonist ivuxolimab in advanced cancers. Profiling relied on immunoSEQ multiplex PCR, and the TCRdb table lists in-frame clones only, not all of them. The sample consists of around 150,000 clones, 94% of them appearing once. The sequencing used CD4+ or CD8+ T cells sorted from blood, collected in a trial of the OX40 agonist ivuxolimab. The receptors here all came from an adult with an advanced solid tumor such as melanoma, head and neck, liver or kidney cancer.

The chain employs TRBV15 and TRBJ2-5; no reliable D call. CDR1 LNHNV and CDR2 YYDKDF come from the germline V gene (reference sequence). This CDR3 is 15 amino acids long. Trimming left V 0 bases short and J 0 bases short, with 8 bases between. CDR3 nucleotides: TGTGCCACCAGCAGAGATAACACCCACCAAGAGACCCAGTACTTC. Protein: CATSRDNTHQETQYF.

In the case of this clone: Other nucleotide sequences in the sample specify the same CDR3. The chain joins TRBV18 to TRBJ2-3, with no clear D. The CDR3 consists of 12 residues. Germline CDR1 is KGHSH and CDR2 is LQKENI. V shed 3 bases and J shed 1 base, with 2 bases lying between them. The CDR3 DNA sequence: TGTGCCAGCTCACCTGGCACAGATACGCAGTATTTT. It translates to CASSPGTDTQYF.

This chain joins TRBV27 and TRBJ2-2; D remains unclear. The CDR3 length is 14 residues. Trimming took off 2 bases at V and 0 bases at J, with 4 bases between the two ends. Germline CDR1 MNHEY, CDR2 SMNVEV (reference sequence). CDR3 bases: TGTGCCAGCAGTTTAATCTCGAACACCGGGGAGCTGTTTTTT. Protein sequence: CASSLISNTGELFF.

The chain couples TRBV2 to TRBJ2-2; D may match TRBD1 or TRBD2 (5 bases each). Trimming stripped 8 bases from V and 0 bases from J, with 13 bases between. Germline lookup yields CDR1 SNHLY and CDR2 FYNNEI. The CDR3 contains 15 residues. In DNA, the CDR3 is TGTGCCAGCCTGGGTGGGGGATCGAACACCGGGGAGCTGTTTTTT. Translation: CASLGGGSNTGELFF.

J is TRBJ2-3 and V is TRBV10-1, with TRBD2 matching 12 bases. Germline-derived CDR1 and CDR2 are WNHNN and SYGVQD (reference sequence). There are 19 residues in the CDR3. Trimming took 5 bases from V and 1 from J; bases not matched to a gene: 13. The chain's CDR3 is CASSPNLLAGGRGTDTQYF. The CDR3 DNA follows: TGCGCCAGCAGTCCCAACCTGCTAGCGGGGGGGCGTGGCACAGATACGCAGTATTTT.